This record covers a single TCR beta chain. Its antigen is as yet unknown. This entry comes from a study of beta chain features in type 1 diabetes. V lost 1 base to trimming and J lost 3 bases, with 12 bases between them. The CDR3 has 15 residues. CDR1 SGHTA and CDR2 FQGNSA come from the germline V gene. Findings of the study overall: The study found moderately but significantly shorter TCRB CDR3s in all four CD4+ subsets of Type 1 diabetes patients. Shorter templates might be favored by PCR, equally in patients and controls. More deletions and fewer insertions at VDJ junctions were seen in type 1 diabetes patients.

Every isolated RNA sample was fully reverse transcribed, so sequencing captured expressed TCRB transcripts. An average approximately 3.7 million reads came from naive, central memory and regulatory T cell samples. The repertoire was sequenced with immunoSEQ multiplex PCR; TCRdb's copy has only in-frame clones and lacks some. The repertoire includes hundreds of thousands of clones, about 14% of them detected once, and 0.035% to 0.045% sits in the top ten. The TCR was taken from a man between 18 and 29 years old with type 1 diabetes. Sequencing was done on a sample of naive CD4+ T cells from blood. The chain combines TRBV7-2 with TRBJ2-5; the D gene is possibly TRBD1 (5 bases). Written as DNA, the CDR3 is TGTGCCAGCAGCTTAGGGGCATCGACAGAAGAGACCCAGTACTTC. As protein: CASSLGASTEETQYF.